This TCR beta chain was sequenced during a study of Tregs in tolerant kidney transplant recipients. Here immunoSEQ multiplex PCR was the method, and the copy in TCRdb shows in-frame clones only, minus some. Seen here are 200,000 to 300,000 clones, roughly 80% observed once, and the top ten hold under 0.65%. Overall study findings and caveats: Few patients were studied, so findings need validation in larger groups. Activated donor B cell expansion appeared to reveal the most relevant donor-specific TCRbeta repertoire. Biological reproducibility was not directly addressed, but technical replication error appeared minimal.

This clone was found once. The antigen remains unidentified. Thawed PBMCs were FACS-sorted into unstimulated CD4+CD25+CD127- regulatory T cells, CD4+CD25- non-regulatory cells, CD4 and CD8 cells. Germline V CDR1 and CDR2: SGHTA, FQGTGA. The V end lost 3 bases, the J end lost 9 bases, and 14 bases lay between the germline ends. The CDR3 covers 13 residues. The clonotype was recovered from a human donor in good health. V gene TRBV7-3 combines with J gene TRBJ1-2; tentatively, D is TRBD1 (6 bases). Material for sequencing was CD4+ T cells from blood. CDR3 sequence reads: CASSLTTGKSYTF. The CDR3 bases are TGTGCCAGCAGCTTGACGACAGGAAAAAGCTACACCTTC.